The next 15 T cell receptor beta chains were all read from a single sample in a study of blood T cell repertoires in COVID-19 (TCRdb year 2020). Library prep was done by the immunoSEQ multiplex PCR assay. TCRdb took over this immuneACCESS table, retaining in-frame rearrangements with V and J assigned. Such tables are incomplete; in checked studies, under half of the missing clones stem from an unresolved V gene, and the remainder is unexplained. This sample has fewer than 150,000 clones in its table, and about 87% of those were observed once. The top ten clones comprise 25% to 35% of the sample. The sequenced sample consisted of peripheral blood. Receptors originate from a human donor in a cohort sampled during active COVID-19.

The J gene is TRBJ1-4, the V gene TRBV27; no reliable D call. Trimming shortened V by 5 bases and J by 1 base, and 14 bases separated the two germline ends. This CDR3 is built from 16 residues. Germline CDR1 is MNHEY and CDR2 is SMNVEV (reference sequence). The CDR3 is CASSIRAGGTNEKLFF. The CDR3 DNA reads as TGTGCCAGCAGTATACGAGCAGGTGGAACTAATGAAAAACTGTTTTTT.

The rearrangement links TRBV5-1 to TRBJ1-1; TRBD1 matches at 7 bases. The CDR3 length is 13 residues. V lost 4 bases to trimming and J lost 5 bases; unmatched junction nucleotides: 5. Germline V gene sequence: CDR1 SGHRS, CDR2 YFSETQ. Here the CDR3 DNA reads TGCGCCAGCAGCGCACAGGGGTGGACTGAAGCTTTCTTT. Residues: CASSAQGWTEAFF. Looking up the rest from reference TRBV5-1 and TRBJ1-1 gives the full variable domain: KAGVTQTPRYLIKTRGQQVTLSCSPISGHRSVSWYQQTPGQGLQFLFEYFSETQRNKGNFPGRFSGRQFSNSRSEMNVSTLELGDSALYLCASSAQGWTEAFFGQGTRLTVV.

V gene TRBV6-5 combines with J gene TRBJ1-2, with D possibly being TRBD1 (5 bases). Between the trimmed V and J ends, which lost 1 base and 7 bases, there was a span of 13 bases. The CDR3 is made up of 14 amino acids. Germline V gene data show CDR1 as MNHEY and CDR2 as SVGAGI. CDR3 residues: CASSYLGGYGGYTF. The CDR3 DNA reads as TGTGCCAGCAGTTACTTGGGGGGGTATGGTGGCTACACCTTC.

V gene TRBV5-5 combines with J gene TRBJ1-1; D is unclear. Germline assignment: CDR1 SGHKS and CDR2 YYEKEE (reference sequence). Trimming left V 0 bases short and J 4 bases short, with 10 bases between. This CDR3 has 14 residues. CDR3 DNA: TGTGCCAGCAGCTTGGCGGCGGGGTCCACTGAAGCTTTCTTT. Translating gives CASSLAAGSTEAFF. Together with reference TRBV5-5 and TRBJ1-1, the CDR3 gives the full variable domain: DAGVTQSPTHLIKTRGQQVTLRCSPISGHKSVSWYQQVLGQGPQFIFQYYEKEERGRGNFPDRFSARQFPNYSSELNVNALLLGDSALYLCASSLAAGSTEAFFGQGTRLTVV.

This chain connects TRBV19 to TRBJ2-2; weak D call: TRBD1 (6 bases). V was pared by 3 bases and J by 1 base, with 6 bases between. Germline CDR1 and CDR2: LNHDA and SQIVND (reference sequence). The CDR3 covers 14 residues. For the CDR3, the DNA is TGTGCCAGTAGTATGACAGGGAACACCGGGGAGCTGTTTTTT. This gives the protein CASSMTGNTGELFF.

The V call is TRBV6-6, the J call TRBJ2-7; 10 bases match TRBD2. There are 15 residues in the CDR3. Per germline, CDR1 MNHNY and CDR2 SVGAGI (reference sequence). The V gene end was trimmed by 4 bases and the J gene end by 0 bases; junction bases not matched to a gene: 3. CDR3 region: CASSSTSGASYEQYF. The DNA of the CDR3 is TGTGCCAGCAGTTCCACTAGCGGGGCCTCCTACGAGCAGTACTTC.

The gene calls are TRBV5-1 and TRBJ2-2, with D perhaps matching TRBD1 (6 bases). The germline V gene encodes CDR1 SGHRS and CDR2 YFSETQ. This CDR3 contains 16 residues. V was pared by 4 bases and J by 4 bases, with 17 bases between. CDR3 sequence: CASSRTDNPGTGELFF. CDR3 coding DNA: TGCGCCAGCAGCCGGACAGACAACCCGGGCACCGGGGAGCTGTTTTTT.

The J gene is TRBJ2-3, the V gene TRBV25-1; a weak D match, TRBD1 (7 bases). This CDR3 spans 15 amino acids. The germline V and J ends were trimmed by 4 bases and 4 bases, with 15 bases remaining between them. Germline-derived CDR1 and CDR2 are MGHDK and SYGVNS. The CDR3 DNA follows: TGTGCCAGCAGTGTGACAGGGAGGCCCGCAGATACGCAGTATTTT. It yields the protein CASSVTGRPADTQYF.

J is TRBJ2-5 and V is TRBV7-3; the D gene is possibly TRBD2 (5 bases). Germline-derived CDR1 and CDR2 are SGHTA and FQGTGA. V was shortened by 0 bases and J by 6 bases, with 11 bases between the two germline ends. CDR3 size: 14 residues. CDR3 nucleotides: TGTGCCAGCAGCTTAACCGAGCGAGGGCAGACCCAGTACTTC. Its translation is CASSLTERGQTQYF.

The chain links TRBV7-6 to TRBJ2-7, with D tentatively TRBD2 (5 bases). The V and J ends lost 1 base and 0 bases respectively, with 10 bases between them. The germline gives CDR1 SGHVS, CDR2 FNYEAQ. The CDR3 runs to 15 residues. The CDR3 spells CASSLGAGSSYEQYF. The CDR3 nucleotides are TGTGCCAGCAGCTTAGGCGCGGGCAGCTCCTACGAGCAGTACTTC.

The gene calls are TRBV27 and TRBJ2-7; 10 bases align to TRBD2. The V gene end was trimmed by 0 bases and the J gene end by 6 bases; junction bases not matched to a gene: 5. CDR3 size: 15 residues. Germline CDR1 reads MNHEY; CDR2 reads SMNVEV (reference sequence). The CDR3 region has the DNA TGTGCCAGCAGTTTATCCCGAGCGGGGGGGCTCGAGCAGTACTTC. This gives the protein CASSLSRAGGLEQYF.

The V gene is TRBV11-2, the J gene TRBJ1-4; D ambiguous. The CDR3 sequence is 15 residues long. V was clipped by 5 bases and J by 0 bases, with 10 bases between them. Germline assignment: CDR1 SGHAT and CDR2 FQNNGV. CDR3 protein: CASSPGRATNEKLFF. CDR3 sequence (DNA): TGTGCCAGCAGCCCCGGGAGAGCAACTAATGAAAAACTGTTTTTT.

The chain is built from TRBV6-5 and TRBJ1-5; TRBD1 matches at 9 bases. V shed 4 bases, J shed 6 bases, and the junction held 4 bases outside the gene matches. CDR1 MNHEY and CDR2 SVGAGI come from the germline V gene. The CDR3 has 14 residues. CDR3 in DNA: TGTGCCAGCAGTTCGACAGGGGGGGGTCAGCCCCAGCATTTT. Translating gives CASSSTGGGQPQHF.

The chain is built from TRBV7-8 and TRBJ1-6, with a tentative D call TRBD1 (5 bases). The length of the CDR3 is 14 residues. Germline V lookup: CDR1 SGHVS, CDR2 FQNEAQ. Trimming removed 4 bases at V and 11 bases at J, with 15 bases between. This CDR3 reads CASSSQGRDPPLHF. The DNA for the CDR3 is TGTGCCAGCAGCTCCCAGGGAAGGGATCCACCCCTCCACTTT.

This clone was seen more than once but under ten times. This same CDR3 is encoded by further DNA sequences in the sample. The chain joins TRBV4-1 to TRBJ2-2; no reliable D call. V lost 0 bases and J lost 6, with 11 bases in between. There are 15 residues in the CDR3. Germline assignment: CDR1 MGHRA and CDR2 YSYEKL. The CDR3 spells CASSQDPSGAGELFF. The CDR3 DNA reads as TGCGCCAGCAGCCAAGACCCCTCGGGTGCCGGGGAGCTGTTTTTT.